Listed here are 18 T cell receptor beta chains from one sample, sequenced in a study of regulatory T cells in long-lasting Graves disease. Relying on iRepertoire HTBI primers and Arm-PCR of CDR3 regions, the team built TCR beta libraries. TCRdb re-analysed the multiplex PCR reads in MiXCR, keeping a single row per CDR3 protein. The sample has hundreds of thousands of distinct CDR3 sequences, 15% to 20% seen once; the top ten hold 15% to 20%. The time point here: newly diagnosed GD, antithyroid drugs for less than 3 months. PBMC-extracted RNA yielded the TCR library. This sample also appeared in a second study, on T cells in Graves' hyperthyroidism and ophthalmopathy.

Material: peripheral blood mononuclear cells (PBMCs), obtained at new diagnosis, from a patient treated with antithyroid drugs. These receptors all come from a woman aged 30 to 39 with Graves disease.

Many counts were recorded for this clonotype. The V gene is TRBV7-8, the J gene TRBJ2-7, with TRBD1 matching 8 bases. Germline-derived CDR1 and CDR2 are SGHVS and FQNEAQ. The junction had 24 bases not matched to a gene; V was cut back by 5 bases and J by 3 bases. This CDR3 has 20 amino acids. The CDR3 sequence: CASSETYNTRTGGVHYEQYF. The DNA for the CDR3 is TGTGCCAGCAGCGAAACCTATAACACTCGAACAGGGGGTGTTCACTACGAGCAGTACTTC.

This clonotype was seen a few times. This chain uses TRBV28 with TRBJ2-7, with TRBD1 matching 9 bases. With V trimmed by 2 bases and J by 6 bases, 5 bases remained unmatched. CDR3 length: 14 amino acids. Germline V gene lookup returns CDR1 MDHEN and CDR2 SYDVKM. The chain's CDR3 is CASSLDRGAGEQYF. CDR3 bases: TGTGCCAGCAGTTTAGACAGGGGGGCTGGCGAGCAGTACTTC. The full variable domain, completed using reference TRBV28 and TRBJ2-7, is DVKVTQSSRYLVKRTGEKVFLECVQDMDHENMFWYRQDPGLGLRLIYFSYDVKMKEKGDIPEGYSVSREKKERFSLILESASTNQTSMYLCASSLDRGAGEQYFGPGTRLTVT.

This clonotype has a count of ten or more. V and J are TRBV6-1 and TRBJ1-1; 7 bases line up with TRBD1. CDR1 is MNHNS, CDR2 SASEGT, per germline. CDR3 length: 16 amino acids. Unmatched junction bases numbered 19, after V lost 11 bases and J lost 4 bases. CDR3 loop: CAGLRQGFQGGTEAFF. For the CDR3, the DNA is TGTGCCGGATTGCGACAGGGTTTCCAAGGTGGCACTGAAGCTTTCTTT.

There are many counts of this clonotype. The chain links TRBV6-5 to TRBJ1-1, with 7 bases aligning to TRBD1. CDR1 is MNHEY, CDR2 SVGAGI, per germline. This CDR3 is built from 17 residues. The junction had 13 bases not matched to a gene; V was cut back by 1 base and J by 5 bases. Written as DNA, the CDR3 is TGTGCCAGCAGTTACTGGGGGTCTAGGGGGCGAGTAACTGAAGCTTTCTTT. Amino acids: CASSYWGSRGRVTEAFF.

The sample holds a few counts of this clonotype. The chain is built from TRBV18 and TRBJ1-4, with 9 nucleotides matching TRBD1. The CDR3 contains 16 residues. The germline gives CDR1 KGHSH, CDR2 LQKENI. After removal of 6 bases from V and 8 bases from J, the junction contained 13 bases not matched to a gene. The CDR3 nucleotides are TGTGCCAGCTCGCCTACATTGGGACAGGGAGAGGAAAAACTGTTTTTT. Translating gives CASSPTLGQGEEKLFF.

In DNA form, the CDR3 reads TGTGCCAGCATCGAGGGGGTAGCGGGAGGGAAAGAGACCCAGTACTTC. This gives the protein CASIEGVAGGKETQYF. The gene calls are TRBV7-9 and TRBJ2-5, with 11 bases aligning to TRBD2. Unmatched junction bases numbered 10, after V lost 7 bases and J lost 3 bases. This CDR3 region has 16 residues. Germline CDR1 SEHNR, CDR2 FQNEAQ (reference sequence).

As to this clonotype: This may come from a read error, since a much larger clone is one base off. The chain has TRBV28 and TRBJ2-3; D gene ambiguous. The J call may be wrong; the DNA end is better matched by TRBJ2-5. The germline V gene has CDR1 MDHEN and CDR2 SYDVKM. CDR3 size: 14 residues. Here the CDR3 DNA reads TGTGCCAGCAGTTCTAGACTTGGCCGAGAGACCCAGTACTTC. It translates to CASSSRLGRETQYF.

This clonotype was seen ten or more times. The rearrangement uses TRBV12-3 or TRBV12-4 and TRBJ2-5; no clear D. This CDR3 contains 12 residues. The germline V and J ends were trimmed by 6 bases and 4 bases, with 9 bases remaining between them. This CDR3 reads CASSRSAETQYF. The CDR3 coding sequence is TGTGCCAGCAGCAGGAGTGCAGAGACCCAGTACTTC.

The sample holds a few counts of this clonotype. The rearrangement links TRBV18 to TRBJ1-1; D ambiguous. The V end lost 3 bases, the J end lost 2 bases, and 13 bases lay between the germline ends. Germline CDR1 reads KGHSH; CDR2 reads LQKENI. The CDR3 runs to 15 residues. The CDR3 sequence is CASSPLPAGNTEAFF. In DNA, the CDR3 is TGTGCCAGCTCACCCTTACCCGCGGGAAACACTGAAGCTTTCTTT.

Ten or more counts support this clonotype. The chain links TRBV27 to TRBJ2-7; D might be TRBD2 (6 bases). Germline V gives CDR1 MNHEY, CDR2 SMNVEV (reference sequence). The CDR3 loop spans 13 amino acids. Trimming took off 5 bases at V and 3 bases at J, with 11 bases between the two ends. The CDR3 region is CASSPGLLYEQYF. CDR3 coding DNA: TGTGCCAGCAGTCCGGGACTCCTCTACGAGCAGTACTTC.

This clonotype was counted only a few times. The rearrangement links TRBV2 to TRBJ2-3, with D perhaps TRBD1 (6 bases). The ends were cut back, 6 bases at V and 0 bases at J, with 10 bases in the middle. This CDR3 comprises 14 residues. The germline gives CDR1 SNHLY, CDR2 FYNNEI. CDR3 DNA: TGTGCCAGCAGGGACAGCGCTAGCACAGATACGCAGTATTTT. It translates to CASRDSASTDTQYF.

CDR3 residues: CASRLLAGGNDQYF. CDR3 coding DNA: TGCGCCAGCAGATTACTAGCAGGGGGTAACGATCAGTACTTC. The chain links TRBV5-1 to TRBJ2-4, with D possibly being TRBD1 (7 bases). The germline gives CDR1 SGHRS, CDR2 YFSETQ. CDR3 length equals 14 residues. V lost 5 bases and J 12 bases, leaving 21 bases between the germline ends.

In this sample, this clonotype turned up many times. The chain has TRBV3-1 and TRBJ2-5; D tentatively fits TRBD1 or TRBD2 (5 bases each). V gave up 0 bases and J gave up 4 bases, with 21 bases separating them. This CDR3 spans 18 amino acids. CDR1 and CDR2 from the germline V gene are LGHDT and YNNKEL (reference sequence). CDR3 nucleotide sequence: TGTGCCAGCAGCCAAGATAGGTTGGGACGTCCGAGGGGAGAGACCCAGTACTTC. It specifies CASSQDRLGRPRGETQYF.

This sequence joins TRBV20-1 and TRBJ1-6; perhaps TRBD1 as D (5 bases). This CDR3 spans 15 amino acids. V gave up 4 bases and J gave up 2 bases, with 12 bases separating them. CDR1 and CDR2 from the germline V gene are DFQATT and SNEGSKA (reference sequence). The CDR3, as DNA: TGCAGTGCTAACCCCGAGGGGACCTATAATTCACCCCTCCACTTT. Translating gives CSANPEGTYNSPLHF.

This clonotype has just a few counts. CDR3 nucleotides: TGCAGTGCTAGTGAAGGTTTCTCCTACGAGCAGTACTTC. Its translation: CSASEGFSYEQYF. The chain links TRBV20-1 to TRBJ2-7; D call uncertain. This CDR3 region has 13 residues. From germline, CDR1 is DFQATT and CDR2 SNEGSKA (reference sequence). Trimming pared 3 bases from V and 0 bases from J, leaving 9 bases between.

Concerning this clonotype: The junction and the germline gene differ at one end; a read error may be behind it. This sequence joins TRBV2 and TRBJ1-4; 8 bases align to TRBD1. Germline assignment: CDR1 SNHLY and CDR2 FYNNEI. The CDR3 runs to 15 residues. CDR3 amino acids: CAGRRTGSRHEKLFF. CDR3 sequence (DNA): TGTGCCGGCAGGAGGACAGGGTCTCGTCATGAAAAACTGTTTTTT.

There are a few counts of this clonotype. The V gene is TRBV7-9, the J gene TRBJ2-3; 14 nucleotides agree with TRBD2. The germline V gene has CDR1 SEHNR and CDR2 FQNEAQ (reference sequence). The CDR3 consists of 17 residues. The trim removed 5 bases at V and 0 bases at J, leaving 4 bases unmatched. The CDR3 loop is CASSGGLAGVSTDTQYF. The CDR3 DNA follows: TGTGCCAGCAGCGGGGGACTAGCGGGAGTTAGCACAGATACGCAGTATTTT. Full variable domain (outside the CDR3, taken from reference TRBV7-9 and TRBJ2-3): DTGVSQNPRHKITKRGQNVTFRCDPISEHNRLYWYRQTLGQGPEFLTYFQNEAQLEKSRLLSDRFSAERPKGSFSTLEIQRTEQGDSAMYLCASSGGLAGVSTDTQYFGPGTRLTVL.

This clonotype was recorded many times. The chain joins TRBV7-9 to TRBJ2-5, with D perhaps matching TRBD2 (6 bases). Looked up from germline, CDR1 is SEHNR and CDR2 is FQNEAQ (reference sequence). The V end was cut by 7 bases, the J end by 0 bases, with 12 bases between. CDR3 length: 14 amino acids. CDR3 amino acids: CASTQGGHQETQYF. The CDR3 nucleotides are TGTGCCAGCACCCAAGGAGGGCACCAAGAGACCCAGTACTTC.